What follows are 31 T cell receptor beta chains derived from one specimen sequenced in a study of regulatory T cells in long-lasting Graves disease (TCRdb year 2021). This specimen's time point label, interpreted: newly diagnosed GD, antithyroid drugs for less than 3 months. For both TCR sequencing and RNA sequencing, RNA was extracted from PBMCs using TRIzol. To prepare the library, multiplex PCR was applied. Sequencing instrument: Illumina HiSeq 4000. CDR3 regions were amplified by Arm-PCR with iRepertoire HTBI primers to construct TCR beta libraries. Using fastp at Q25 and MiXCR, TCRdb reprocessed the public reads and kept productive beta chains. Records with the same CDR3 protein are collapsed into one entry carrying the most frequent genes and DNA. The sample table holds approximately 390,000 distinct CDR3 sequences, of which about a sixth were seen once. The biggest ten clones account for 20% to 25% of the sample.

Another study also made use of these data, one on T cells in Graves' hyperthyroidism and ophthalmopathy.

Sample: peripheral blood mononuclear cells (PBMCs), taken at new diagnosis, from a patient treated with antithyroid drugs. The receptors come from a woman aged 18 to 35 with Graves disease. Donor details come from another sample of the same person, matched by shared clones.

This clonotype occurred many times. The rearrangement links TRBV6-1 to TRBJ1-1; 7 bases agree with TRBD1. Germline-derived CDR1 and CDR2 are MNHNS and SASEGT. Losses at the gene ends were 1 base for V and 4 bases for J; bases not matched to a gene: 3. CDR3 size: 14 residues. In nucleotides, the CDR3 is TGTGCCAGCAGTGAAGGTAACAGGGGCACTGAAGCTTTCTTT. This encodes CASSEGNRGTEAFF.

This clonotype was seen repeatedly, ten times or more. The chain combines TRBV2 with TRBJ1-5; possible D gene TRBD1, 6 bases. The V gene lost 6 bases and the J gene lost 7 bases, with 13 bases spanning the gap. The length of the CDR3 is 13 residues. Germline-derived CDR1 and CDR2 are SNHLY and FYNNEI. The CDR3, as DNA: TGTGCCAGCAGACGTCAGGGGTGGCAGCCCCAGCATTTT. As protein: CASRRQGWQPQHF.

About this clonotype: A single base separates this from a much larger clone, so it may be a read error. This sequence joins TRBV6-1 and TRBJ2-7; 10 nucleotides line up with TRBD2. Germline V gives CDR1 MNHNS, CDR2 SASEGT. This CDR3 has 15 amino acids. The CDR3 region has the DNA TGTGCCAGCAGTGTCCAACCTAGCGGGGGCTACGGGCAGTACTTC. Its translation is CASSVQPSGGYGQYF.

At least ten counts were recorded for this clonotype. The J gene is TRBJ2-1, the V gene TRBV28; the D is unclear. CDR3 length: 12 residues. Trimming took off 1 base at V and 5 bases at J, with 3 bases between the two ends. The germline V gene encodes CDR1 MDHEN and CDR2 SYDVKM. CDR3 in DNA: TGTGCCAGCAGTTTATTCGACAATGAGCAGTTCTTC. It encodes CASSLFDNEQFF. Using reference TRBV28 and TRBJ2-1 for the parts outside the CDR3, the full variable domain is DVKVTQSSRYLVKRTGEKVFLECVQDMDHENMFWYRQDPGLGLRLIYFSYDVKMKEKGDIPEGYSVSREKKERFSLILESASTNQTSMYLCASSLFDNEQFFGPGTRLTVL.

This clonotype was counted many times. This rearrangement joins TRBV11-2 to TRBJ2-1; 7 nucleotides match TRBD1. Germline V CDR1 and CDR2: SGHAT, FQNNGV. Germline trimming cut 5 bases from V and 5 bases from J; bases unmatched to any gene: 6. The CDR3 contains 14 residues. The CDR3 region is CASSRTGPNNEQFF. CDR3 DNA: TGTGCCAGCAGCCGGACAGGCCCCAACAATGAGCAGTTCTTC.

This clonotype was seen repeatedly, ten times or more. The genes are TRBV20-1 and TRBJ1-2; weak D call: TRBD1 (6 bases). The CDR3 is 12 residues long. Germline-derived CDR1 and CDR2 are DFQATT and SNEGSKA (reference sequence). The V end was cut by 3 bases, the J end by 6 bases, with 11 bases between. This chain's CDR3 is CSASRGQDGYTF. DNA for the CDR3: TGCAGTGCTAGTAGGGGACAAGATGGCTACACCTTC.

This clonotype was detected ten times or more. Germline and junction disagree at one end, which may indicate a read error. The chain employs TRBV5-1 and TRBJ1-5; D is possibly TRBD1 (5 bases). This CDR3 has 14 residues. Per the germline V gene, CDR1 is SGHRS and CDR2 is YFSETQ. The chain's CDR3 is CATSLRPGDQPQHF. DNA of the CDR3: TGCGCCACCAGCTTGAGACCGGGGGATCAGCCCCAGCATTTT.

This clonotype was seen at least ten times. The chain employs TRBV11-2 and TRBJ2-7, with D unclear. Germline CDR1 reads SGHAT; CDR2 reads FQNNGV. The length of the CDR3 is 15 residues. V was trimmed by 5 bases and J by 6 bases, leaving 20 bases between them. CDR3 region: CASSPLGPHSREQYF. The CDR3 nucleotides read TGTGCCAGCAGCCCTCTCGGACCCCACTCGCGCGAGCAGTACTTC.

This clonotype was seen more than once but under ten times. V gene TRBV3-1 combines with J gene TRBJ1-4; D is undetermined. Germline assignment: CDR1 LGHDT and CDR2 YNNKEL (reference sequence). CDR3 size: 15 residues. The V and J ends lost 0 bases and 6 bases respectively, with 11 bases between them. CDR3 DNA sequence: TGTGCCAGCAGCCAAGAGGGGTTAGTGGATGAAAAACTGTTTTTT. Amino acid sequence: CASSQEGLVDEKLFF.

This clonotype was detected ten times or more. The rearrangement links TRBV9 to TRBJ2-1, with TRBD2 matching over 7 bases. Judging by the DNA end, TRBJ2-5 fits better; the J call may be wrong. This CDR3 is 14 amino acids long. Germline-derived CDR1 and CDR2 are SGDLS and YYNGEE. CDR3 amino acids: CASTLGGSQETQYF. The CDR3 DNA follows: TGTGCCAGCACCCTGGGAGGGTCCCAAGAGACCCAGTACTTC.

The sample holds a few counts of this clonotype. V is TRBV20-1 and J is TRBJ1-1, with a weak D call TRBD1 (6 bases). Germline loops: CDR1 DFQATT, CDR2 SNEGSKA (reference sequence). This CDR3 is 13 amino acids long. The CDR3 DNA follows: TGCGCCCCGGCTGAGGGGGTTCAAACTGAAGCTTTCTTT. Residues: CAPAEGVQTEAFF.

This clonotype appeared a few times. The chain carries TRBV6-2 or TRBV6-3 and TRBJ2-7; TRBD1 agrees at 9 bases. Trimming cost V 4 bases and J 1 base; bases outside gene matches: 8. This CDR3 region has 16 residues. The germline V gene encodes CDR1 MNHEY and CDR2 SVGEGT. The CDR3 nucleotides are TGTGCCAGCAGTTTCTCCCGTGACAGGGGGTCCTACGAGCAGTACTTC. It encodes CASSFSRDRGSYEQYF.

The V call is TRBV6-1, the J call TRBJ1-1; TRBD1 matches 7 bases. Germline assignment: CDR1 MNHNS and CDR2 SASEGT. J lost 4 bases, V lost 6 bases, and 2 bases had no gene match. This CDR3 comprises 12 residues. This chain's CDR3 is CASRTGATEAFF. DNA of the CDR3: TGTGCCAGCAGAACAGGGGCCACTGAAGCTTTCTTT.

This clonotype showed up many times. The chain is built from TRBV20-1 and TRBJ2-5, with D unclear. Germline CDR1 is DFQATT and CDR2 is SNEGSKA (reference sequence). Trimming took 1 base from V and 4 from J, leaving 7 bases between them. The CDR3 length is 12 residues. The CDR3 DNA sequence: TGCAGTGCTAGAGGACTCGGAGAGACCCAGTACTTC. Its translation: CSARGLGETQYF.

On this clonotype: This may come from a read error, since a much larger clone is one base off. In this CDR3 the conserved last residue, phenylalanine or tryptophan, is missing, so a read error is likely. V and J are TRBV7-9 and TRBJ2-1, with D possibly matching TRBD2 (5 bases). This CDR3 is built from 16 residues. Per germline, CDR1 SEHNR and CDR2 FQNEAQ (reference sequence). Trimming left V 3 bases short and J 4 bases short, with 16 bases between. CDR3 DNA: TGTGCCAGCAGCTTGAAGGAGAGCGGAGTATACAATGAGCAGTTCGTC. It yields the protein CASSLKESGVYNEQFV.

This clonotype was seen many times. The chain joins TRBV4-1 to TRBJ1-1; TRBD1 is a possible D gene (5 bases). The CDR3 totals 14 residues. Germline values: CDR1 MGHRA, CDR2 YSYEKL. Deletions cut 4 bases from V and 1 base from J, with 10 bases between. CDR3 sequence reads: CASSRVGTNTEAFF. CDR3 in DNA: TGCGCCAGCAGCCGTGTGGGGACGAACACTGAAGCTTTCTTT.

Regarding this clonotype: A much bigger clone sits one base away, suggesting this may be a read error. This chain uses TRBV11-2 with TRBJ2-1, with D perhaps TRBD1 (5 bases). The CDR3 loop spans 15 amino acids. The germline gives CDR1 SGHAT, CDR2 FQNNGV. CDR3 nucleotide sequence: TGCGCCAGCAGCCAGGCGATTGGGGCCTACACTGAGCAGTTCTTC. Protein product: CASSQAIGAYTEQFF.

The rearrangement joins TRBV5-1 to TRBJ1-5; 9 bases map to TRBD1. Germline V gene lookup returns CDR1 SGHRS and CDR2 YFSETQ. V dropped 4 bases and J dropped 6; count of bases not matched to a gene: 5. The CDR3 totals 14 residues. The chain's CDR3 is CASSPGQGFQPQHF. The CDR3 coding sequence is TGCGCCAGCAGCCCTGGACAGGGGTTTCAGCCCCAGCATTTT.

This clonotype was seen only a few times. The V and J genes are TRBV12-3 or TRBV12-4 and TRBJ1-2; TRBD1 might be the D (5 bases). The V end was cut by 5 bases, the J end by 5 bases, with 9 bases between. The length of the CDR3 is 12 residues. The CDR3 loop is CASSQDSYGYTF. As DNA, the CDR3 is TGTGCCAGCAGTCAAGACAGTTATGGCTACACCTTC.

This clonotype was counted a single time. A single base separates this from a much larger clone, so it may be a read error. The chain carries TRBV29-1 and TRBJ2-5; D is tentatively TRBD1 or TRBD2 (6 bases each). The germline V gene encodes CDR1 SQVTM and CDR2 ANQGSEA. V was shortened by 6 bases and J by 11 bases, with 28 bases between the two germline ends. CDR3 size: 15 residues. CDR3 residues: CSVTGGGLAYNEQYF. The CDR3 DNA reads as TGCAGCGTGACCGGGGGCGGGCTGGCCTACAATGAGCAGTACTTC.

This clonotype was seen at least ten times. The chain uses TRBV6-1 and TRBJ2-3; 7 bases match TRBD2. Germline-derived CDR1 and CDR2 are MNHNS and SASEGT. CDR3 size: 16 residues. V gave up 1 base and J gave up 0 bases; unmatched junction bases: 4. CDR3 loop: CASSEVVGGSTDTQYF. CDR3 in DNA: TGTGCCAGCAGTGAAGTCGTGGGGGGGAGCACAGATACGCAGTATTTT.

This clonotype has at least ten counts. The rearrangement uses TRBV11-2 and TRBJ1-1; no clear D gene. Germline CDR1 reads SGHAT; CDR2 reads FQNNGV. V was shortened by 0 bases and J by 5 bases, with 10 bases between the two germline ends. The CDR3 spans 14 residues. The CDR3 DNA follows: TGTGCCAGCAGCTTAGAATCCGGGGTTACTGAAGCTTTCTTT. Translation gives CASSLESGVTEAFF.

J is TRBJ1-5 and V is TRBV29-1, with TRBD1 matching 7 bases. V shed 6 bases and J 0 bases; nucleotides not matched to a gene: 11. This CDR3 spans 16 amino acids. Germline loops: CDR1 SQVTM, CDR2 ANQGSEA. CDR3 amino acids: CSVALGGTDSNQPQHF. CDR3 DNA sequence: TGCAGCGTCGCGTTGGGGGGGACAGATAGCAATCAGCCCCAGCATTTT.

Many counts were recorded for this clonotype. This chain uses TRBV28 with TRBJ2-3; 10 bases fit TRBD2. With 2 bases clipped from V and 5 bases from J, the junction kept 16 bases outside the gene matches. The germline V gene encodes CDR1 MDHEN and CDR2 SYDVKM. CDR3 length: 19 residues. The CDR3 coding sequence is TGTGCCAGCAGTTTAAGCTATCCCGGAGCGGGGGGGCCAGGAGATACGCAGTATTTT. This codes for CASSLSYPGAGGPGDTQYF.

In its sample, this clonotype was seen many times. This rearrangement joins TRBV11-3 to TRBJ2-1; D not certain. Trimming removed 0 bases from V and 5 bases from J, with 5 bases in between. The CDR3 spans 13 residues. Germline-derived CDR1 and CDR2 are SGHNT and YENEEA. The CDR3 is CASSLEGHNEQFF. The DNA of the CDR3 is TGTGCCAGCAGCTTAGAAGGTCACAATGAGCAGTTCTTC.

Worth noting for this clonotype: A far larger clone is just one base off, so this is likely a read error. This chain uses TRBV7-9 with TRBJ2-1; 7 bases are a match to TRBD1. The germline CDR1 and CDR2 sequences are SEHNR and FQNEAQ (reference sequence). This CDR3 comprises 13 residues. V was pared by 3 bases and J by 9 bases, with 5 bases of the junction left unmatched. CDR3 in DNA: TGTGCCAGCAGCTTTGGCAGGGGGTTTGAGCAGTTCTTC. Protein product: CASSFGRGFEQFF.

The chain employs TRBV27 and TRBJ2-3, with D perhaps matching TRBD1 (6 bases). The germline V gene encodes CDR1 MNHEY and CDR2 SMNVEV (reference sequence). The CDR3 covers 15 residues. The ends were cut back, 2 bases at V and 0 bases at J, with 9 bases in the middle. The CDR3 DNA sequence: TGTGCCAGCAGTTTAAGGGACATTAGCACAGATACGCAGTATTTT. Its translation: CASSLRDISTDTQYF.

With respect to this clonotype: A much larger clonotype is one base distant, so this may be a read error. The gene calls are TRBV5-1 and TRBJ2-7; D ambiguous. The V and J ends lost 4 bases and 6 bases respectively, with 11 bases between them. Germline lookup yields CDR1 SGHRS and CDR2 YFSETQ. The CDR3 loop spans 12 amino acids. Written as DNA, the CDR3 is TGCGCCAGCAGCACGGATTATGGCGAGCAGTACTTC. Its protein is CASSTDYGEQYF.

The sample holds many counts of this clonotype. CDR3 nucleotides: TGTGCCAGCAGTTTGCAGGGGGCGAATCAGCCCCAGCATTTT. Translated, it gives CASSLQGANQPQHF. The chain carries TRBV28 and TRBJ1-5; the match to TRBD1 covers 8 bases. Germline-derived CDR1 and CDR2 are MDHEN and SYDVKM. Trimming removed 3 bases from V and 4 bases from J; junction bases left unmatched: 2. The CDR3 extends over 14 amino acids.

V usage is TRBV27 and J usage is TRBJ2-3; D is unresolved. The CDR3 has 18 amino acids. V shed 0 bases and J shed 0 bases, with 16 bases lying between them. Germline assignment: CDR1 MNHEY and CDR2 SMNVEV (reference sequence). The CDR3 nucleotides read TGTGCCAGCAGTTTATCGGGCTTTTCCGGTCTTAGCACAGATACGCAGTATTTT. Encoded protein: CASSLSGFSGLSTDTQYF.

This clonotype was seen ten or more times. J is TRBJ2-1 and V is TRBV20-1; TRBD1 matches at 12 bases. Per germline, CDR1 DFQATT and CDR2 SNEGSKA (reference sequence). The CDR3 covers 14 residues. The junction had 6 bases not matched to a gene; V was cut back by 4 bases and J by 8 bases. The DNA for the CDR3 is TGCAGTGCTACCGGGACAGGGGGCTTGGATGAGCAGTTCTTC. Its translation: CSATGTGGLDEQFF.